One and the same sample provided the 5 T cell receptor beta chains below, sequenced in a study of cytomegalovirus exposure and HLA in healthy donors. PCR used 60 Vbeta primers and 13 Jbeta primers. The repertoire was sequenced with immunoSEQ multiplex PCR; TCRdb's copy has only in-frame clones and lacks some. The table has about 190,000 clones, approximately 82% seen once. Sequencing input: PBMCs. The receptor source for this set is a woman aged 18-35 years in good health and CMV-seropositive.

The chain has TRBV29-1 and TRBJ2-6; TRBD1 matches at 7 bases. CDR1 is SQVTM and CDR2 is ANQGSEA in the germline V gene. V lost 6 bases and J lost 0; bases outside the gene matches: 11. The CDR3 spans 17 residues. CDR3 bases: TGCAGCGTCTCGGGACAGACAACGAGCTCTGGGGCCAACGTCCTGACTTTC. Protein sequence: CSVSGQTTSSGANVLTF.

CDR3 bases: TGCGCCAGCAGCTTGGCCATGAGATCTCACTATGGCTACACCTTC. Protein sequence: CASSLAMRSHYGYTF. V usage is TRBV5-1 and J usage is TRBJ1-2; D is ambiguous. The CDR3 totals 15 residues. Trimming shortened V by 0 bases and J by 3 bases, and 12 bases separated the two germline ends. CDR1 and CDR2 from the germline V gene are SGHRS and YFSETQ.

The chain recombines TRBV9 with TRBJ1-1; TRBD1 might be the D (6 bases). There are 13 residues in the CDR3. Trimming left V 0 bases short and J 5 bases short, with 8 bases between. Germline V gives CDR1 SGDLS, CDR2 YYNGEE. The CDR3: CASSVEGDTEAFF. CDR3 in DNA: TGTGCCAGCAGCGTAGAGGGGGATACTGAAGCTTTCTTT.

The genes are TRBV28 and TRBJ1-1, with D unresolved. Germline assignment: CDR1 MDHEN and CDR2 SYDVKM. This CDR3 spans 10 amino acids. Deletions cut 5 bases from V and 9 bases from J, with 7 bases between. The CDR3 loop reads CASSPTKAFF. CDR3 bases: TGTGCCAGCAGTCCGACTAAAGCTTTCTTT. Complete variable domain (other parts from reference TRBV28 and TRBJ1-1): DVKVTQSSRYLVKRTGEKVFLECVQDMDHENMFWYRQDPGLGLRLIYFSYDVKMKEKGDIPEGYSVSREKKERFSLILESASTNQTSMYLCASSPTKAFFGQGTRLTVV.

The V call is TRBV6-5, the J call TRBJ2-2, with unresolved D. V lost 5 bases, J lost 6 bases, and 7 bases lay in between. The CDR3 runs 12 residues. Germline loops: CDR1 MNHEY, CDR2 SVGAGI. In DNA form, the CDR3 reads TGTGCCAGCAGTCGTGGGCCCGGGGAGCTGTTTTTT. Translating gives CASSRGPGELFF.